This T cell receptor beta chain was observed in a study of blood T cell repertoires in COVID-19. Study-level information: PBMCs, B-cell-depleted T cells, or T cells provided the cDNA or gDNA that made up the material.

The age range of participants was about 18 to 95 years, with residence in some 25 US areas. In assigning cohorts, the study relied on participant-reported clinical history. Germline V lookup: CDR1 SGDLS, CDR2 YYNGEE. The CDR3 has 16 amino acids. V dropped 0 bases and J dropped 1; count of bases not matched to a gene: 2. As to this clone: At the DNA level, this CDR3 is encoded by other sequences in the same sample as well.

Original processing notes: Amplification with reference gene primers provided the estimates of nucleated cell counts. TCRdb's copy holds only in-frame clones and misses some; the assay was immunoSEQ multiplex PCR. V, J and clone size reflect that table, while D and trimming were determined from the DNA. The table has around 200,000 clones, roughly 87% seen once; the top ten hold over 2%. Sequenced input: PBMCs or T cells enriched from blood (not recorded which). The rearrangement uses TRBV9 and TRBJ2-3; the match to TRBD2 covers 10 bases. The source of this sequence is a woman in her thirties or forties with acute COVID-19. The CDR3 spells CASSVGGTSGTDTQYF. Here the CDR3 DNA reads TGTGCCAGCAGCGTAGGTGGGACTAGCGGCACAGATACGCAGTATTTT. The full variable domain, in which reference TRBV9 and TRBJ2-3 provide the parts outside the CDR3, is DSGVTQTPKHLITATGQRVTLRCSPRSGDLSVYWYQQSLDQGLQFLIQYYNGEERAKGNILERFSAQQFPDLHSELNLSSLELGDSALYFCASSVGGTSGTDTQYFGPGTRLTVL.